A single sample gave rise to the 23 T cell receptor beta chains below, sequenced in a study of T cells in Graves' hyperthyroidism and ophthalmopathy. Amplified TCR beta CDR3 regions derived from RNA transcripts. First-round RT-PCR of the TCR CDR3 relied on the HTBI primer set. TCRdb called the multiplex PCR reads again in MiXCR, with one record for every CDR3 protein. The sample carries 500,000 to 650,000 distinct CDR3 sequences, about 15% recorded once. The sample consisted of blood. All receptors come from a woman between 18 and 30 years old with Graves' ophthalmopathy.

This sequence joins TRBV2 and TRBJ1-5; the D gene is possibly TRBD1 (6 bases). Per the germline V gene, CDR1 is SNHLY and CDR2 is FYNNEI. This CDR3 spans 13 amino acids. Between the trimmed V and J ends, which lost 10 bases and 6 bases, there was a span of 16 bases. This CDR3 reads CAIEQGLLQPQHF. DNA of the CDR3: TGTGCCATCGAACAGGGCCTCCTTCAGCCCCAGCATTTT.

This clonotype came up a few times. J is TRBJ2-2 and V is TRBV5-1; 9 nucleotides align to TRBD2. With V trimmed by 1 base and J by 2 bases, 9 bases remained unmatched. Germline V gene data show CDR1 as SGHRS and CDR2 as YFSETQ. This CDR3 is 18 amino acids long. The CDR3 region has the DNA TGCGCCAGCAGCTTGTGGGCTAGCGGGGAATTCAACACCGGGGAGCTGTTTTTT. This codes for CASSLWASGEFNTGELFF.

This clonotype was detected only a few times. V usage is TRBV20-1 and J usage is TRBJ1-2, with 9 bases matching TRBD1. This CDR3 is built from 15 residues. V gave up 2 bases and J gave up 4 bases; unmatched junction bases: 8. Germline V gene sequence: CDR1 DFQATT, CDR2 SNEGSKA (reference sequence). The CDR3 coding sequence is TGCAGTGCTAGATTTCCGGGACAGGGAGGCTATGGCTACACCTTC. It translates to CSARFPGQGGYGYTF.

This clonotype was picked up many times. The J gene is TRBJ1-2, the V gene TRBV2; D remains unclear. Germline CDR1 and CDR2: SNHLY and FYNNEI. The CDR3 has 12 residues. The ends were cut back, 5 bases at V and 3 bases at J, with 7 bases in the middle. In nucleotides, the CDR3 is TGTGCCAGCAGTCCTACTGACTATGGCTACACCTTC. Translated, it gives CASSPTDYGYTF.

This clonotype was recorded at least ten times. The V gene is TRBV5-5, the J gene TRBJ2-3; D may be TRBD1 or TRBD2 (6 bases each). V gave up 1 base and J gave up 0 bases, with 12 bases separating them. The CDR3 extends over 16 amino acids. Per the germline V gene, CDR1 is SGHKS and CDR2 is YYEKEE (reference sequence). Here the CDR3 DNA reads TGTGCCAGCAGCTTGCTAGGGGGGACTAGCACAGATACGCAGTATTTT. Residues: CASSLLGGTSTDTQYF.

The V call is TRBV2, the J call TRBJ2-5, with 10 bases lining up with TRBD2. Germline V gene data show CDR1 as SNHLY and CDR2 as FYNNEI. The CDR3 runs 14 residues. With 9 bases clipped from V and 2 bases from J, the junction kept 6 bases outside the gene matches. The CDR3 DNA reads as TGTGCCAGGGGGCTTAGCGGGGGGCAAGAGACCCAGTACTTC. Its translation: CARGLSGGQETQYF.

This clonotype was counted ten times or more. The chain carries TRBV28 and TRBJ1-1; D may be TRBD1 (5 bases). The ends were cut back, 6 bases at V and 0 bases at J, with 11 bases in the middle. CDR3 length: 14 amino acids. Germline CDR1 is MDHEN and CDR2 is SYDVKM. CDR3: CASRPGGLNTEAFF. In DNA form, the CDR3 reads TGTGCCAGCAGACCCGGGGGGTTGAACACTGAAGCTTTCTTT. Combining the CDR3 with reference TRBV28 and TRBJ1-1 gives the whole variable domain DVKVTQSSRYLVKRTGEKVFLECVQDMDHENMFWYRQDPGLGLRLIYFSYDVKMKEKGDIPEGYSVSREKKERFSLILESASTNQTSMYLCASRPGGLNTEAFFGQGTRLTVV.

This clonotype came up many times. CDR3 loop: CASSGGMGAGFYEQYF. The CDR3 DNA follows: TGTGCCAGCAGCGGAGGGATGGGGGCGGGCTTCTACGAGCAGTACTTC. This chain joins TRBV7-8 and TRBJ2-7; the D call may be TRBD1 or TRBD2 (6 bases each). The CDR3 runs to 16 residues. Germline V CDR1 and CDR2: SGHVS, FQNEAQ. Trimming took 5 bases from V and 3 from J, leaving 20 bases between them.

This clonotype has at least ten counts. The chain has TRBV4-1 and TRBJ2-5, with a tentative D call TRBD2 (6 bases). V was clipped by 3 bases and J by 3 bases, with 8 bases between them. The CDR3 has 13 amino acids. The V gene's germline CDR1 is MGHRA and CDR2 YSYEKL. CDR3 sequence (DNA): TGCGCCAGCAGCCACACGGGAGAAGAGACCCAGTACTTC. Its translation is CASSHTGEETQYF.

The CDR3 coding sequence is TGCAGTGCTAGAGGGACATCGAGCGGGGACTTCTACGAGCAGTACTTC. As protein: CSARGTSSGDFYEQYF. The rearrangement uses TRBV20-1 and TRBJ2-7; 7 bases fit TRBD2. Trimming took 1 base from V and 3 from J; bases not matched to a gene: 12. The CDR3 consists of 16 residues. Germline V gene sequence: CDR1 DFQATT, CDR2 SNEGSKA (reference sequence).

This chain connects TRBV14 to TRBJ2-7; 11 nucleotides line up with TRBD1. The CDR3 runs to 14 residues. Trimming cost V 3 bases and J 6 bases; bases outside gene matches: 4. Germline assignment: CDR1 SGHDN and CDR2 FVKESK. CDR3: CASSHPGQGVEQYF. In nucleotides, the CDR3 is TGTGCCAGCAGCCACCCGGGACAGGGGGTCGAGCAGTACTTC.

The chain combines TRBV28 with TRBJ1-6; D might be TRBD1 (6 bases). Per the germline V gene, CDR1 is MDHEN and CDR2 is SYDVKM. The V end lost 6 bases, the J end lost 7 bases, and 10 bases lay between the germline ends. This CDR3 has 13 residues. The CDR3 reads CASRRTENSPLHF. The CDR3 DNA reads TGTGCCAGCAGGAGGACAGAAAATTCACCCCTCCACTTT.

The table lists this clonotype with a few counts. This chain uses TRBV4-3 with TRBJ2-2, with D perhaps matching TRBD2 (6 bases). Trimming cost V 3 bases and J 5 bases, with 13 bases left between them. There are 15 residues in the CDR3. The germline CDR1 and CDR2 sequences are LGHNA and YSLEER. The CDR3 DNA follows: TGCGCCAGCAGCCAGGCCGGGAGAAGGACCGGGGAGCTGTTTTTT. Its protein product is CASSQAGRRTGELFF.

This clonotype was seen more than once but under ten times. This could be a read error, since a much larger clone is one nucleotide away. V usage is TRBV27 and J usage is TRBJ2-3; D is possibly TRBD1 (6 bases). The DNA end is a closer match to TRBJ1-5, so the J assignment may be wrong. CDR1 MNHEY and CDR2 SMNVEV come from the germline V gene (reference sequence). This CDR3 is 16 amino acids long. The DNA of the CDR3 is TGTGCCAGCAGTTCGTATACAGGGACTAGCACAGATACGCAGCATTTT. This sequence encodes CASSSYTGTSTDTQHF.

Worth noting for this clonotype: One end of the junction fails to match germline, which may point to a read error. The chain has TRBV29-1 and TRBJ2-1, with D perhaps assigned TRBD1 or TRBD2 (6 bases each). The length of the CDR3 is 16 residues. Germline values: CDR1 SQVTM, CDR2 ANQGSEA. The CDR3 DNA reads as TGCAGCGTTGAATCCCGCGAAAGCGGAGGGGGGAATGAGCAGTCCTTC. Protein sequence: CSVESRESGGGNEQSF.

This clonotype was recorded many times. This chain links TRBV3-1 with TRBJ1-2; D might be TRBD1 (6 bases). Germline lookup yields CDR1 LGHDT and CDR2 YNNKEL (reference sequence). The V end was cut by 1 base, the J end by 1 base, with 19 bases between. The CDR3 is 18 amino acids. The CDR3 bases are TGTGCCAGCAGCCAAGGGAGGGGGAGGACACAGGATAACTATGGCTACACCTTC. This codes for CASSQGRGRTQDNYGYTF.

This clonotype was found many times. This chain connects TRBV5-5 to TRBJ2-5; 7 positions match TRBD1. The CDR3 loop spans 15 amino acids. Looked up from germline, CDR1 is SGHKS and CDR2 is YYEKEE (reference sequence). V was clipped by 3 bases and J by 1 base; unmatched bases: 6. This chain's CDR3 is CASSYETGLQETQYF. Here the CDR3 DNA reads TGTGCCAGCAGCTACGAGACAGGGCTCCAAGAGACCCAGTACTTC.

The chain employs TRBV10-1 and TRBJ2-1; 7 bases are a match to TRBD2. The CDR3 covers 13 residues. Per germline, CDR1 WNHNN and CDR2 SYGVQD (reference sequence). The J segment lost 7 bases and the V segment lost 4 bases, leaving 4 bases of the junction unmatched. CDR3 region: CASSGILANEQFF. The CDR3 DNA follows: TGCGCCAGCAGTGGGATACTAGCGAATGAGCAGTTCTTC.

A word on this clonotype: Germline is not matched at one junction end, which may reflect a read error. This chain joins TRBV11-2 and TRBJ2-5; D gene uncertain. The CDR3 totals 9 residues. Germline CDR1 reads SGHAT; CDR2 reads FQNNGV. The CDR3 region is CASSPTLYF. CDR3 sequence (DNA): TGTGCCAGCAGCCCCACCCTGTACTTC.

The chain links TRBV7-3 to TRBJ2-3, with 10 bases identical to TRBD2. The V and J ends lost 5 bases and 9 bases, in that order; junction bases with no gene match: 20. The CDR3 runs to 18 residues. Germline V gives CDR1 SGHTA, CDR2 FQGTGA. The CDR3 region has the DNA TGTGCCAGCAGCCCAAGCAGCGGGGGGGCCAACCTGCGAGACACGCAGTATTTT. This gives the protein CASSPSSGGANLRDTQYF.

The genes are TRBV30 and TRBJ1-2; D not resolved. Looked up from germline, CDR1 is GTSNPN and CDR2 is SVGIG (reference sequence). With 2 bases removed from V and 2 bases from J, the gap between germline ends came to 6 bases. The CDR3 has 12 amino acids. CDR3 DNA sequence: TGTGCCTGGAGTCCAGTCAACTATGGCTACACCTTC. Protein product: CAWSPVNYGYTF.

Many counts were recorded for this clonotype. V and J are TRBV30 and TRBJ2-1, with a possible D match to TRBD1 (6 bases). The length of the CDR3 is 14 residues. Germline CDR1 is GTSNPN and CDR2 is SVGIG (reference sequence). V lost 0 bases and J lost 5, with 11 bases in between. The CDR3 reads CAWSVGTPNNEQFF. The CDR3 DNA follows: TGTGCCTGGAGTGTCGGGACACCGAACAATGAGCAGTTCTTC.

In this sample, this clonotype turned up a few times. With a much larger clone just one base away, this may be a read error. CDR3 DNA: TGCGCCAGCAGCCAAGGACCAGCCACAGGTACGCAGTATTTT. The encoded protein is CASSQGPATGTQYF. This chain connects TRBV4-1 to TRBJ2-3; possibly TRBD1 for D (5 bases). The V gene's germline CDR1 is MGHRA and CDR2 YSYEKL. The CDR3 loop spans 14 amino acids.